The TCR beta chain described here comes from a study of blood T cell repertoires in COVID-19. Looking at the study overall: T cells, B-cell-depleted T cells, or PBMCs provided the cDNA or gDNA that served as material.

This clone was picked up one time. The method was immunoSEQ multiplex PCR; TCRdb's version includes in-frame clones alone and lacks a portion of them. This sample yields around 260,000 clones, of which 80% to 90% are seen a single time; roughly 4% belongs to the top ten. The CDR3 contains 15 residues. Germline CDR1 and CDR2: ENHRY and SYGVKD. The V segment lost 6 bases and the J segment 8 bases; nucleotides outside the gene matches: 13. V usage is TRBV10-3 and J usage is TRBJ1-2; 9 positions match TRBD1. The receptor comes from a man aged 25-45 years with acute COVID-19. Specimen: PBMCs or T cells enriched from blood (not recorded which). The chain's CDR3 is CAISDTGGAAEGYTF. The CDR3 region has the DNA TGTGCCATCAGCGATACAGGGGGCGCGGCGGAGGGCTACACCTTC.